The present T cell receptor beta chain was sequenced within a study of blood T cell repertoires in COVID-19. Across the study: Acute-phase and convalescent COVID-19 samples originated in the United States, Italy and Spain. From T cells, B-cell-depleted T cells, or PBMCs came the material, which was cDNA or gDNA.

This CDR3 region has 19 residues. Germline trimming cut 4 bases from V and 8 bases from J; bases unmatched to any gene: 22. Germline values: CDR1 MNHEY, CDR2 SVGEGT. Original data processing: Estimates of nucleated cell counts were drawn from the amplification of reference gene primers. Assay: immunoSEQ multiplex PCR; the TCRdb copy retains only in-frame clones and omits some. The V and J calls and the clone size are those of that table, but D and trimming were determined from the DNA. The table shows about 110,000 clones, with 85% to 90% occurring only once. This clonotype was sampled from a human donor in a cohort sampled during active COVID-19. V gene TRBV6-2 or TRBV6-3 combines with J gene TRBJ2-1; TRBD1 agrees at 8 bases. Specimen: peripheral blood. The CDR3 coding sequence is TGTGCCAGCAGTTCCTTTATTTTGACAGGGGAGTTAAGGGGAGATGAGCAGTTCTTC. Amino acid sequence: CASSSFILTGELRGDEQFF.